This T cell receptor (beta chain) is from a study of early T cells in non-severe SARS-CoV-2 infection. Points from the study as a whole: The matching step, a VDJdb search, favored anti-spike CD8 responses and missed private and CD4 specificities.

Germline CDR1 reads SGHNT; CDR2 reads YYREEE (reference sequence). The V gene end was trimmed by 0 bases and the J gene end by 1 base; junction bases not matched to a gene: 9. This CDR3 contains 18 residues. This clonotype was counted many times. Its matching antigen is unknown. Via MiXCR, TCRdb re-called the 5' RACE reads, giving one row per CDR3 protein. The repertoire holds 30,000 to 40,000 distinct CDR3 sequences, with under 5% as singletons. This chain connects TRBV5-4 to TRBJ2-7; TRBD2 matches 11 bases. Source material: whole blood. This clonotype originated in an adult who was a healthcare worker with PCR-confirmed SARS-CoV-2 infection or an uninfected control (not recorded which). CDR3 DNA: TGTGCCAGCAGCTTGGGGCCTAGCGGGGGGCCGGGATCCTACGAGCAGTACTTC. It specifies CASSLGPSGGPGSYEQYF.